The 9 T cell receptor beta chains listed next were all sequenced from one sample in a study of cytomegalovirus exposure and HLA in healthy donors. PCR involved 60 Vbeta and 13 Jbeta primers. Sequenced by immunoSEQ multiplex PCR; TCRdb stores in-frame clones only, minus some. The sample shows 90,000 to 100,000 clones, around 72% of them seen only once. Sequencing was carried out using PBMCs. These receptors all stem from a male donor in good health and CMV-seronegative.

This rearrangement joins TRBV5-1 to TRBJ2-2, with 14 positions matching TRBD2. The germline CDR1 and CDR2 sequences are SGHRS and YFSETQ. V was clipped by 3 bases and J by 5 bases; unmatched bases: 6. The CDR3 extends over 17 amino acids. This CDR3 is CASSSKRLAGGTGELFF. The CDR3 region has the DNA TGCGCCAGCAGCTCCAAACGACTAGCGGGAGGGACCGGGGAGCTGTTTTTT.

The chain has TRBV6-1 and TRBJ1-3, with D unresolved. V was cut by 0 bases and J by 6 bases, with 6 bases left in between. The V gene's germline CDR1 is MNHNS and CDR2 SASEGT. The CDR3 covers 13 residues. The CDR3 DNA reads as TGTGCCAGCAGTGAAGCGGAGGCAAACACCATATATTTT. Amino acids: CASSEAEANTIYF.

The chain has TRBV9 and TRBJ1-1, with D hard to call. Trimming removed 4 bases from V and 4 bases from J, with 11 bases in between. The CDR3 has 13 residues. CDR1 SGDLS and CDR2 YYNGEE come from the germline V gene. The CDR3 sequence is CASSRDSSTEAFF. The CDR3, as DNA: TGTGCCAGCAGCAGAGATTCCTCCACTGAAGCTTTCTTT. The full variable domain, its missing parts supplied by reference TRBV9 and TRBJ1-1, is DSGVTQTPKHLITATGQRVTLRCSPRSGDLSVYWYQQSLDQGLQFLIQYYNGEERAKGNILERFSAQQFPDLHSELNLSSLELGDSALYFCASSRDSSTEAFFGQGTRLTVV.

This clone has only a few counts. This chain links TRBV6-1 with TRBJ2-3, with 12 bases aligning to TRBD2. The CDR3 has 15 amino acids. With 6 bases clipped from V and 4 bases from J, the junction kept 5 bases outside the gene matches. Per the germline V gene, CDR1 is MNHNS and CDR2 is SASEGT. The CDR3 loop reads CASSGLAGSSDTQYF. In DNA form, the CDR3 reads TGTGCCAGCAGCGGACTAGCGGGATCGTCAGATACGCAGTATTTT.

V usage is TRBV7-8 and J usage is TRBJ1-5; D call uncertain. The CDR3 loop spans 15 amino acids. Germline lookup yields CDR1 SGHVS and CDR2 FQNEAQ. Trimming took off 0 bases at V and 7 bases at J, with 13 bases between the two ends. In nucleotides, the CDR3 is TGTGCCAGCAGCTTAGCTCTCGGGGTGGGGCAGCCCCAGCATTTT. It is translated as CASSLALGVGQPQHF.

The genes are TRBV29-1 and TRBJ1-1; D unresolved. V was trimmed by 6 bases and J by 6 bases, leaving 14 bases between them. Germline assignment: CDR1 SQVTM and CDR2 ANQGSEA. CDR3 length: 12 amino acids. The CDR3 sequence: CSVSGDRAEAFF. The CDR3 DNA follows: TGCAGCGTGAGCGGGGATCGCGCTGAAGCTTTCTTT.

The V and J genes are TRBV2 and TRBJ2-6, with D perhaps matching TRBD1 (5 bases). CDR1 is SNHLY, CDR2 FYNNEI, per germline. V lost 6 bases and J 0 bases, leaving 9 bases between the germline ends. The length of the CDR3 is 15 residues. The CDR3 region is CASSQGRSGANVLTF. The CDR3 nucleotides are TGTGCCAGCAGCCAGGGCCGCTCTGGGGCCAACGTCCTGACTTTC. Full variable domain (missing parts from reference TRBV2 and TRBJ2-6): EPEVTQTPSHQVTQMGQEVILRCVPISNHLYFYWYRQILGQKVEFLVSFYNNEISEKSEIFDDQFSVERPDGSNFTLKIRSTKLEDSAMYFCASSQGRSGANVLTFGAGSRLTVL.

The chain uses TRBV27 and TRBJ2-2, with 8 bases identical to TRBD1. This CDR3 has 15 amino acids. Germline V CDR1 and CDR2: MNHEY, SMNVEV (reference sequence). Trimming at V came to 7 bases and at J to 7 bases, leaving 11 bases not matched to a gene. As DNA, the CDR3 is TGTGCCAGCACGGACAGGGCGTCCTGGGGCGGGGAGCTGTTTTTT. This gives the protein CASTDRASWGGELFF.

The CDR3 sequence: CASQTGLTDTQYF. The CDR3 DNA reads as TGTGCCAGTCAGACAGGGCTCACAGATACGCAGTATTTT. The J gene is TRBJ2-3, the V gene TRBV19; 7 bases are shared with TRBD1. The V gene end was trimmed by 8 bases and the J gene end by 2 bases; junction bases not matched to a gene: 4. CDR1 LNHDA and CDR2 SQIVND come from the germline V gene (reference sequence). This CDR3 has 13 amino acids.